The 18 T cell receptor beta chains below were found in one sample sequenced in a study of OX40 agonist ivuxolimab in advanced cancers. The data were produced by immunoSEQ multiplex PCR, yet TCRdb's version contains in-frame clones alone and is incomplete. The sample carries about 49,000 clones, around 84% recorded once. The source was CD4+ or CD8+ T cells sorted from blood, collected in a trial of the OX40 agonist ivuxolimab. The receptors were gathered from an adult with an advanced solid tumor such as melanoma, head and neck, liver or kidney cancer.

This clone was counted between two and nine times. The V call is TRBV6-5, the J call TRBJ2-2, with TRBD2 identical over 8 bases. Unmatched junction bases numbered 2, after V lost 8 bases and J lost 0 bases. Germline values: CDR1 MNHEY, CDR2 SVGAGI. The CDR3 consists of 14 residues. The CDR3 DNA reads TGTGCCAGCCGGGAGGGGTCGAACACCGGGGAGCTGTTTTTT. It encodes CASREGSNTGELFF.

V is TRBV15 and J is TRBJ2-1, with no clear D. The CDR3 consists of 15 residues. Germline V lookup: CDR1 LNHNV, CDR2 YYDKDF (reference sequence). Trimming removed 0 bases from V and 2 bases from J, with 8 bases in between. The CDR3 protein is CATSRDAGTYNEQFF. The CDR3 DNA follows: TGTGCCACCAGCAGAGATGCTGGCACCTACAATGAGCAGTTCTTC.

This sequence joins TRBV10-1 and TRBJ1-6; 10 bases are shared with TRBD1. CDR1 is WNHNN, CDR2 SYGVQD, per germline (reference sequence). Unmatched junction bases numbered 3, after V lost 5 bases and J lost 5 bases. This CDR3 has 15 amino acids. CDR3 coding DNA: TGCGCCAGCAGTCCCGGGACAGGGGATAATTCACCCCTCCACTTT. Its protein product is CASSPGTGDNSPLHF.

CDR3 sequence reads: CSVEKSLGETQYF. CDR3 DNA sequence: TGCAGCGTTGAAAAGTCTCTGGGGGAGACCCAGTACTTC. The chain employs TRBV29-1 and TRBJ2-5; no reliable D call. The ends were cut back, 2 bases at V and 5 bases at J, with 12 bases in the middle. The CDR3 has 13 residues. Germline V gene lookup returns CDR1 SQVTM and CDR2 ANQGSEA.

The rearrangement links TRBV5-1 to TRBJ2-7; TRBD2 agrees at 11 bases. This CDR3 is 14 amino acids long. Germline lookup yields CDR1 SGHRS and CDR2 YFSETQ. Trimming at V came to 8 bases and at J to 7 bases, leaving 11 bases not matched to a gene. The CDR3, as DNA: TGCGCCAGTACCACAGGTCTAGCGGGAGGTGAGCAGTACTTC. It is translated as CASTTGLAGGEQYF.

The chain recombines TRBV25-1 with TRBJ2-4; 10 nucleotides align to TRBD1. V shed 3 bases and J 4 bases; nucleotides not matched to a gene: 3. From germline, CDR1 is MGHDK and CDR2 SYGVNS. The CDR3 is 15 residues long. In nucleotides, the CDR3 is TGTGCCAGCAGTGATTCGGGACAGGGGAAAAACATTCAGTACTTC. It is translated as CASSDSGQGKNIQYF.

This clone was found a few times. The chain combines TRBV30 with TRBJ1-1, with D hard to call. This CDR3 is 12 amino acids long. The germline V gene encodes CDR1 GTSNPN and CDR2 SVGIG (reference sequence). Trimming cost V 1 base and J 11 bases, with 14 bases left between them. CDR3 loop: CAWSAGRRRAFF. CDR3 nucleotide sequence: TGTGCCTGGAGTGCAGGTAGACGGCGGGCTTTCTTT.

The rearrangement joins TRBV6-6 to TRBJ2-7, with TRBD2 identical over 8 bases. Germline lookup yields CDR1 MNHNY and CDR2 SVGAGI (reference sequence). V dropped 7 bases and J dropped 4; count of bases not matched to a gene: 9. The CDR3 loop spans 14 amino acids. The DNA for the CDR3 is TGTGCCAGCACCCCTAGCGGGCCCTTATACGAGCAGTACTTC. This sequence encodes CASTPSGPLYEQYF.

This chain links TRBV29-1 with TRBJ1-1; D gene unclear. This CDR3 is built from 12 residues. Germline V lookup: CDR1 SQVTM, CDR2 ANQGSEA. The ends were cut back, 7 bases at V and 0 bases at J, with 9 bases in the middle. The CDR3 loop reads CSAQSMNTEAFF. The CDR3 coding sequence is TGCAGCGCCCAGTCGATGAACACTGAAGCTTTCTTT.

The chain uses TRBV5-1 and TRBJ2-6; D ambiguous. CDR1 and CDR2 (germline): SGHRS, YFSETQ. V was shortened by 6 bases and J by 2 bases, with 6 bases between the two germline ends. The CDR3 covers 13 residues. The CDR3 sequence: CASIGTGANVLTF. Here the CDR3 DNA reads TGCGCCAGCATAGGAACTGGGGCCAACGTCCTGACTTTC. The full variable domain, rest sourced from reference TRBV5-1 and TRBJ2-6, is KAGVTQTPRYLIKTRGQQVTLSCSPISGHRSVSWYQQTPGQGLQFLFEYFSETQRNKGNFPGRFSGRQFSNSRSEMNVSTLELGDSALYLCASIGTGANVLTFGAGSRLTVL.

Only one count was recorded for this clone. The chain combines TRBV9 with TRBJ2-3, with 7 bases that match TRBD2. This CDR3 is built from 14 residues. The germline CDR1 and CDR2 sequences are SGDLS and YYNGEE. The V gene end was trimmed by 7 bases and the J gene end by 3 bases; junction bases not matched to a gene: 8. CDR3 in amino acids: CASSFGGRTDTQYF. The CDR3 DNA follows: TGTGCCAGCTCCTTCGGCGGGAGAACAGATACGCAGTATTTT.

V usage is TRBV2 and J usage is TRBJ1-3; D is ambiguous. Trimming shortened V by 5 bases and J by 6 bases, and 5 bases separated the two germline ends. The CDR3 contains 11 residues. The germline gives CDR1 SNHLY, CDR2 FYNNEI. Here the CDR3 reads CASSPENTIYF. The CDR3 coding sequence is TGTGCCAGCAGTCCCGAAAACACCATATATTTT.

The V gene is TRBV5-8, the J gene TRBJ1-5, with a tentative D call TRBD1 (5 bases). Germline CDR1 is SGHTS and CDR2 is YDEGEE. The CDR3 contains 17 residues. Trimming left V 1 base short and J 0 bases short, with 14 bases between. The CDR3 reads CASSLNWRDGSNQPQHF. CDR3 nucleotides: TGTGCCAGCAGCTTGAATTGGCGGGACGGTAGCAATCAGCCCCAGCATTTT.

The chain employs TRBV27 and TRBJ2-5; 7 bases agree with TRBD1. Germline values: CDR1 MNHEY, CDR2 SMNVEV (reference sequence). The CDR3 runs to 15 residues. After removal of 10 bases from V and 4 bases from J, the junction contained 15 bases not matched to a gene. The CDR3: CATRLTSGGRETQYF. In nucleotides, the CDR3 is TGTGCCACCCGTCTAACATCAGGGGGTAGAGAGACCCAGTACTTC.

The gene calls are TRBV7-2 and TRBJ1-4; no firm D call. Germline V lookup: CDR1 SGHTA, CDR2 FQGNSA. This CDR3 has 14 amino acids. V was clipped by 5 bases and J by 7 bases, with 14 bases between them. The CDR3 bases are TGTGCCAGCAGCCTACTTGATAGTTCTGAAAAACTGTTTTTT. This gives the protein CASSLLDSSEKLFF. Drawing the rest from reference TRBV7-2 and TRBJ1-4, the complete variable domain is GAGVSQSPSNKVTEKGKDVELRCDPISGHTALYWYRQSLGQGLEFLIYFQGNSAPDKSGLPSDRFSAERTGGSVSTLTIQRTQQEDSAVYLCASSLLDSSEKLFFGSGTQLSVL.

The chain combines TRBV6-6 with TRBJ2-2; no firm D call. This CDR3 region has 12 residues. With 6 bases removed from V and 8 bases from J, the gap between germline ends came to 10 bases. Per germline, CDR1 MNHNY and CDR2 SVGAGI (reference sequence). CDR3 loop: CASSLTRGELFF. The DNA of the CDR3 is TGTGCCAGCAGCCTTACCCGGGGGGAGCTGTTTTTT.

The V gene is TRBV11-2, the J gene TRBJ2-7; 7 bases agree with TRBD2. Per the germline V gene, CDR1 is SGHAT and CDR2 is FQNNGV. The CDR3 runs 14 residues. The V and J ends lost 4 bases and 2 bases, in that order; junction bases with no gene match: 5. In nucleotides, the CDR3 is TGTGCCAGCAGCTCCAAGCGGGGCCCCTACGAGCAGTACTTC. It translates to CASSSKRGPYEQYF.

The V gene is TRBV2, the J gene TRBJ1-5, with D possibly being TRBD1 (5 bases). Trimming shortened V by 4 bases and J by 4 bases, and 5 bases separated the two germline ends. The CDR3 consists of 12 residues. CDR1 and CDR2 (germline): SNHLY, FYNNEI. The CDR3 spells CASSGQNQPQHF. The CDR3 DNA reads TGTGCCAGCAGTGGACAGAATCAGCCCCAGCATTTT.